Listed here is a single T cell receptor beta chain. Donors in Cohort 3 counted as recovered after two negative PCRs, clearance, or symptom resolution. Repertoires were generated with immunoSEQ multiplex PCR, while TCRdb's copy carries only in-frame clones and drops some. This table holds about 180,000 clones, around 85% found once. These data come from a study of blood T cell repertoires in COVID-19. This CDR3 comprises 15 residues. Germline V gene lookup returns CDR1 GTSNPN and CDR2 SVGIG (reference sequence). V shed 1 base, J shed 4 bases, and the junction held 7 bases outside the gene matches. This sequence originates from a man aged 35 to 55 who had recovered from COVID-19. The V call is TRBV30, the J call TRBJ1-3; TRBD1 agrees at 7 bases. Sequences were obtained from PBMCs or T cells enriched from blood (not recorded which). The CDR3 spells CAWSAGTVGGNTIYF. The CDR3 bases are TGTGCCTGGAGTGCCGGGACAGTAGGAGGAAACACCATATATTTT.